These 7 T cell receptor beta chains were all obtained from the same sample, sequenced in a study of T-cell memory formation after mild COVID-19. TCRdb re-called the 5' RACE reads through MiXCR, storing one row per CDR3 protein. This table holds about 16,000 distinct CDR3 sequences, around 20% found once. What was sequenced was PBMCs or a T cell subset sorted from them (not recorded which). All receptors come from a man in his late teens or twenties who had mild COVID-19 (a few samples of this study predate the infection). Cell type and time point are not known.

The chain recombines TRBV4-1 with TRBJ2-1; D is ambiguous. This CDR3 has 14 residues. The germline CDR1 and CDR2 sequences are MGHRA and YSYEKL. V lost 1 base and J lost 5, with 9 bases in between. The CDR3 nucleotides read TGCGCCAGCAGCCAAGCTCCCGGCGACAATGAGCAGTTCTTC. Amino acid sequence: CASSQAPGDNEQFF.

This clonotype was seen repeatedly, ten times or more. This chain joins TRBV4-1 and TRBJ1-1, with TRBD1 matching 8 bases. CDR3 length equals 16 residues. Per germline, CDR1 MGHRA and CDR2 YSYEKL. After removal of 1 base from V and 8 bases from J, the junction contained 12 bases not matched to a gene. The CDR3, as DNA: TGCGCCAGCAGCCAAGGGTTCCCGCAGGGGGCGGTCGAAGCTTTCTTT. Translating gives CASSQGFPQGAVEAFF.

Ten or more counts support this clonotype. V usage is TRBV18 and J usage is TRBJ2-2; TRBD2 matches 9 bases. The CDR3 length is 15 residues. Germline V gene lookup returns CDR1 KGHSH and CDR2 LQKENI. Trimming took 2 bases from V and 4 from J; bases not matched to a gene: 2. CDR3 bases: TGTGCCAGCTCACCAGCGGGGGGGCGCACCGGGGAGCTGTTTTTT. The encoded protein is CASSPAGGRTGELFF. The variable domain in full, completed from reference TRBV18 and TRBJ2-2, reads NAGVMQNPRHLVRRRGQEARLRCSPMKGHSHVYWYRQLPEEGLKFMVYLQKENIIDESGMPKERFSAEFPKEGPSILRIQQVVRGDSAAYFCASSPAGGRTGELFFGEGSRLTVL.

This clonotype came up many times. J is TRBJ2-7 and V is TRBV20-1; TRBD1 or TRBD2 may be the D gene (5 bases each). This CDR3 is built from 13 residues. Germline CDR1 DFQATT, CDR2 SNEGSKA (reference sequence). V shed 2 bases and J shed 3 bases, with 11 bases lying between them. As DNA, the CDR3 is TGCAGTGCTAGACCGCCAGGGAGCTACGAGCAGTACGTC. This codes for CSARPPGSYEQYV.

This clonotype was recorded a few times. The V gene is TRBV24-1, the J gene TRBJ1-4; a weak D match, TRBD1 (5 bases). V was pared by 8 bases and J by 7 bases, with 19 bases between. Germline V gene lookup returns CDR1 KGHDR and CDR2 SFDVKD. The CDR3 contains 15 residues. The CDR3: CATNSQGFGSEKLFF. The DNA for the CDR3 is TGTGCCACCAACTCCCAGGGTTTTGGGAGTGAAAAACTGTTTTTT.

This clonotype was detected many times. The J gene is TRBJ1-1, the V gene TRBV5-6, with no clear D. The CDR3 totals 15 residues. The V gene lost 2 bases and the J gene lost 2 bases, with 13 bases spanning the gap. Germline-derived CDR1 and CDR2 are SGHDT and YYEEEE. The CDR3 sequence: CASSFQFDLNTEAFF. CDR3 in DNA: TGTGCCAGCAGCTTTCAGTTCGACCTAAACACTGAAGCTTTCTTT.

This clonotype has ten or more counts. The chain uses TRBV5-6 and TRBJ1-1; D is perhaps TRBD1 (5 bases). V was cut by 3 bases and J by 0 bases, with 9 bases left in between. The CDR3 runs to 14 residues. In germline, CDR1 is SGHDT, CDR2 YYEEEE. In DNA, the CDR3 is TGTGCCAGCAGCTGGTTAGGGGTGAACACTGAAGCTTTCTTT. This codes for CASSWLGVNTEAFF.